Each of the 15 T cell receptor beta chains below was sequenced from the same sample in a study of T cell responses to AZD1222 COVID-19 vaccine. Sequencing used immunoSEQ multiplex PCR; TCRdb keeps in-frame clones, though not all of them. The sample includes 150,000 to 180,000 clones, approximately 91% seen only once; the top ten take 1.5%. The starting material was peripheral blood, obtained 28 days after the second AZD1222 dose. Source of these receptors: an adult who received the AZD1222 COVID-19 vaccine.

About this clone itself: Other DNA sequences within the sample encode an identical CDR3. The V and J genes are TRBV9 and TRBJ2-1, with 10 bases identical to TRBD2. The CDR3 extends over 16 amino acids. The trim removed 4 bases at V and 7 bases at J, leaving 11 bases unmatched. Per germline, CDR1 SGDLS and CDR2 YYNGEE. The CDR3 spells CASSSRTSGVRNEQFF. The DNA for the CDR3 is TGTGCCAGCAGCTCCCGAACTAGCGGGGTGAGGAATGAGCAGTTCTTC.

The rearrangement joins TRBV11-1 to TRBJ1-6; a possible D gene is TRBD1 (6 bases). This CDR3 has 14 amino acids. Germline V CDR1 and CDR2: SGHAT, FQDESV (reference sequence). The V gene lost 5 bases and the J gene lost 6 bases, with 11 bases spanning the gap. The CDR3 nucleotides read TGTGCCAGCAGCGGGGGGGCCACTAATTCACCCCTCCACTTT. This gives the protein CASSGGATNSPLHF.

Comment on this clone: At one boundary the junction diverges from the germline segment, which might be a read error. V gene TRBV19 combines with J gene TRBJ1-2, with D tentatively TRBD1 (5 bases). The CDR3 extends over 11 amino acids. Germline V gene sequence: CDR1 LNHDA, CDR2 SQIVND (reference sequence). For the CDR3, the DNA is TGTGCCAGTAGTATTATGGGGACGACCCACTTC. It codes for CASSIMGTTHF.

The J gene is TRBJ1-1, the V gene TRBV6-6; 7 bases are a match to TRBD1. Germline V CDR1 and CDR2: MNHNY, SVGAGI (reference sequence). CDR3 length: 14 amino acids. J lost 1 base, V lost 5 bases, and 4 bases had no gene match. CDR3 nucleotides: TGTGCCAGCAGTGACGGGACAGCGAACACTGAAGCTTTCTTT. Translating gives CASSDGTANTEAFF.

The V call is TRBV3-1 (or the pseudogene TRBV3-2), the J call TRBJ1-6; D not resolved. CDR1 LGHDT and CDR2 YNNKEL come from the germline V gene (reference sequence). Between the trimmed V and J ends, which lost 1 base and 0 bases, there was a span of 7 bases. CDR3 length: 16 amino acids. The CDR3: CASSQARTSYNSPLHF. In DNA, the CDR3 is TGTGCCAGCAGCCAAGCCCGGACCTCCTATAATTCACCCCTCCACTTT.

The rearrangement links TRBV24-1 to TRBJ1-5, with unresolved D. The germline V and J ends were trimmed by 0 bases and 4 bases, with 6 bases remaining between them. The CDR3 extends over 14 amino acids. Per germline, CDR1 KGHDR and CDR2 SFDVKD. This chain's CDR3 is CATSDLLVNQPQHF. CDR3 DNA: TGTGCCACCAGTGATTTGTTGGTGAATCAGCCCCAGCATTTT.

V usage is TRBV6-5 and J usage is TRBJ2-2; maybe TRBD2 (7 bases). Germline values: CDR1 MNHEY, CDR2 SVGAGI. Trimming stripped 6 bases from V and 1 base from J, with 12 bases between. The CDR3 has 15 residues. Here the CDR3 DNA reads TGTGCCAGCAGACAGGGAGGGTGGAACACCGGGGAGCTGTTTTTT. Translated: CASRQGGWNTGELFF.

The rearrangement links TRBV6-5 to TRBJ2-7; D unclear. The length of the CDR3 is 14 residues. V shed 0 bases and J shed 6 bases, with 12 bases lying between them. Germline V gene lookup returns CDR1 MNHEY and CDR2 SVGAGI. CDR3 nucleotide sequence: TGTGCCAGCAGTTACTCGAAAGTCGTTGGCGAGCAGTACTTC. Translating gives CASSYSKVVGEQYF.

The chain employs TRBV5-1 and TRBJ2-1; no firm D call. V dropped 0 bases and J dropped 8 bases, with 12 bases sitting between them. The germline V gene has CDR1 SGHRS and CDR2 YFSETQ. The CDR3 totals 14 residues. The CDR3 DNA is TGCGCCAGCAGCTTGGAAGTTAGGGTCGATGAGCAGTTCTTC. This codes for CASSLEVRVDEQFF.

The rearrangement links TRBV11-2 to TRBJ1-2; D unclear. The length of the CDR3 is 14 residues. Deletions cut 0 bases from V and 5 bases from J, with 10 bases between. CDR1 SGHAT and CDR2 FQNNGV come from the germline V gene. The chain's CDR3 is CASSLDTSAYGYTF. The CDR3 DNA sequence: TGTGCCAGCAGCTTAGATACGTCGGCTTATGGCTACACCTTC.

This chain connects TRBV7-9 to TRBJ1-1; D not resolved. V lost 4 bases and J 4 bases, leaving 10 bases between the germline ends. The CDR3 contains 13 residues. Looked up from germline, CDR1 is SEHNR and CDR2 is FQNEAQ (reference sequence). CDR3 region: CASSSAVGTEAFF. CDR3 DNA: TGTGCCAGCAGCTCCGCCGTAGGCACTGAAGCTTTCTTT. Together with reference TRBV7-9 and TRBJ1-1, the CDR3 gives the full variable domain: DTGVSQNPRHKITKRGQNVTFRCDPISEHNRLYWYRQTLGQGPEFLTYFQNEAQLEKSRLLSDRFSAERPKGSFSTLEIQRTEQGDSAMYLCASSSAVGTEAFFGQGTRLTVV.

This rearrangement joins TRBV11-1 to TRBJ2-7, with 7 nucleotides matching TRBD1. The CDR3 sequence is 15 residues long. V trimming: 1 base; J trimming: 1 base; junction bases outside the gene matches: 4. CDR1 is SGHAT and CDR2 is FQDESV in the germline V gene (reference sequence). The CDR3 DNA sequence: TGTGCCAGCAGCTTAGGGTCAGGGGGATCCTACGAGCAGTACTTC. This sequence encodes CASSLGSGGSYEQYF.

The V call is TRBV28, the J call TRBJ1-2, with 7 bases fitting TRBD1. The CDR3 consists of 14 residues. CDR1 and CDR2 (germline): MDHEN, SYDVKM. J gave up 4 bases and V 3 bases, and 5 bases lay outside the gene matches. The CDR3 bases are TGTGCCAGCAGTTTCGGGGGACAGTCCTATGGCTACACCTTC. This translates into CASSFGGQSYGYTF.

The gene calls are TRBV5-8 and TRBJ1-4; unclear D gene. CDR1 SGHTS and CDR2 YDEGEE come from the germline V gene. The CDR3 length is 16 residues. Trimming pared 0 bases from V and 7 bases from J, leaving 16 bases between. The chain's CDR3 is CASSLAFDAAGEKLFF. In nucleotides, the CDR3 is TGTGCCAGCAGCTTGGCCTTCGACGCGGCGGGTGAAAAACTGTTTTTT.

The chain joins TRBV15 to TRBJ2-4, with 11 bases aligning to TRBD2. Germline values: CDR1 LNHNV, CDR2 YYDKDF (reference sequence). The CDR3 is 17 amino acids. V lost 4 bases, J lost 1 base, and 6 bases stayed unmatched. The CDR3 sequence is CATSIAGGPSAKNIQYF. CDR3 DNA sequence: TGTGCCACCAGCATAGCGGGGGGGCCTTCGGCCAAAAACATTCAGTACTTC.